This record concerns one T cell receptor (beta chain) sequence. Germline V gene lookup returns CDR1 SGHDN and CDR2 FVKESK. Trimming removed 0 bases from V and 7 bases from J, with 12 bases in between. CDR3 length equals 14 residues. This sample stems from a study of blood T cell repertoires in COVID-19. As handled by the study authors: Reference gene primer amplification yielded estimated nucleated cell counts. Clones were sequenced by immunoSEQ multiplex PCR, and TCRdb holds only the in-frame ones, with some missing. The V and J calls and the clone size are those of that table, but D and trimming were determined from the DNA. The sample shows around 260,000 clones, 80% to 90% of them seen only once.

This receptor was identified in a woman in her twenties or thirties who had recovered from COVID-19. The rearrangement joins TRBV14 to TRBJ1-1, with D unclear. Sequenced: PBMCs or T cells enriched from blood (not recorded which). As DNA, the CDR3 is TGTGCCAGCAGCCAAGATAGCCCTTATATTGAAGCTTTCTTT. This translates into CASSQDSPYIEAFF.